The TCR beta chain under discussion was sequenced for a study of CD8 T cells in ankylosing spondylitis. Study observations and caveats: Ankylosing spondylitis blood appeared to carry a characteristic TCR beta motif of several highly homologous variants.

In TCRdb, the 5' RACE reads were re-called with MiXCR into one record per CDR3 protein. This sample yields a few hundred thousand distinct CDR3 sequences, of which around 16% are seen a single time; 42% belongs to the top ten. V lost 0 bases, J lost 4 bases, and 4 bases lay in between. In germline, CDR1 is MNHEY, CDR2 SVGAGI. The CDR3 consists of 13 residues. This clonotype was found a few times. Its antigen is still unknown. This receptor was obtained from a male donor with ankylosing spondylitis. The chain links TRBV6-5 to TRBJ2-1; D uncertain. The source material was blood, either unsorted or a sorted T cell fraction (not recorded which). CDR3 loop: CASSYSTYNEQFF. In DNA, the CDR3 is TGTGCCAGCAGTTACTCGACATACAATGAGCAGTTCTTC.